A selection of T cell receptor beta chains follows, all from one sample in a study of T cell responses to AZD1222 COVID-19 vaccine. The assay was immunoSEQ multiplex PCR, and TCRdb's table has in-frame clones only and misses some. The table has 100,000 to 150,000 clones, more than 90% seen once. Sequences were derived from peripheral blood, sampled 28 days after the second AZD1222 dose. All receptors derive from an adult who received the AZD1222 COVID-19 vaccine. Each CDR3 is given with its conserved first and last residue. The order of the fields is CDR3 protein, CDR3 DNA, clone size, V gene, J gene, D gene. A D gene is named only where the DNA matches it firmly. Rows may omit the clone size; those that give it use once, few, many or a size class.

CASSSTGVGSPLHF,TGTGCCAGCAGCTCGACAGGGGTTGGTTCACCCCTCCACTTT,once,TRBV7-8,TRBJ1-6,TRBD1
CASSLRPGNTIYF,TGTGCCAGCAGCCTCCGACCTGGAAACACCATATATTTT,once,TRBV7-3,TRBJ1-3,-
CASEAGGSYNEQFF,TGTGCCAGCGAAGCGGGAGGGTCCTACAATGAGCAGTTCTTC,-,TRBV5-4,TRBJ2-1,TRBD2
CATSDLKGAVNIEKLFF,TGTGCCACCAGTGATTTGAAAGGGGCGGTGAATATTGAAAAACTGTTTTTT,-,TRBV24-1,TRBJ1-4,-
CASSLVETGYNEQFF,TGCGCCAGCAGCTTGGTTGAGACAGGGTACAATGAGCAGTTCTTC,-,TRBV5-1,TRBJ2-1,TRBD1
CASSPPGRYTDTQYF,TGTGCCAGCTCACCACCGGGCAGATACACAGATACGCAGTATTTT,-,TRBV18,TRBJ2-3,-
CASSFSRGRGADTQYF,TGTGCCAGCAGCTTCTCACGCGGGAGGGGCGCAGATACGCAGTATTTT,-,TRBV7-9,TRBJ2-3,TRBD2
CASSLQIRQEKLFF,TGTGCCAGCAGTCTACAGATTCGTCAAGAAAAACTGTTTTTT,-,TRBV6-5,TRBJ1-4,-
CASSMRQPDTQYF,TGTGCCAGCAGCATGAGACAGCCAGATACGCAGTATTTT,-,TRBV7-2,TRBJ2-3,-
CASSLDRNYGYTF,TGTGCCAGCTCCCTCGACCGAAACTATGGCTACACCTTC,once,TRBV18,TRBJ1-2,-
CASSSQGGAGEKLFF,TGTGCCAGCAGTTCCCAAGGGGGGGCTGGGGAAAAACTGTTTTTT,once,TRBV2,TRBJ1-4,-
CASSWDVGDTEAFF,TGTGCCAGCAGCTGGGACGTGGGAGACACAGAAGCTTTCTTT,few,TRBV11-2,TRBJ1-1,-
CASSLAREGKRNQPQHF,TGCGCCAGCAGCTTGGCCAGAGAGGGGAAACGCAATCAGCCCCAGCATTTT,once,TRBV5-1,TRBJ1-5,-
CASNGQWGTGELFF,TGTGCCAGTAACGGACAGTGGGGCACCGGGGAGCTGTTTTTT,once,TRBV19,TRBJ2-2,-